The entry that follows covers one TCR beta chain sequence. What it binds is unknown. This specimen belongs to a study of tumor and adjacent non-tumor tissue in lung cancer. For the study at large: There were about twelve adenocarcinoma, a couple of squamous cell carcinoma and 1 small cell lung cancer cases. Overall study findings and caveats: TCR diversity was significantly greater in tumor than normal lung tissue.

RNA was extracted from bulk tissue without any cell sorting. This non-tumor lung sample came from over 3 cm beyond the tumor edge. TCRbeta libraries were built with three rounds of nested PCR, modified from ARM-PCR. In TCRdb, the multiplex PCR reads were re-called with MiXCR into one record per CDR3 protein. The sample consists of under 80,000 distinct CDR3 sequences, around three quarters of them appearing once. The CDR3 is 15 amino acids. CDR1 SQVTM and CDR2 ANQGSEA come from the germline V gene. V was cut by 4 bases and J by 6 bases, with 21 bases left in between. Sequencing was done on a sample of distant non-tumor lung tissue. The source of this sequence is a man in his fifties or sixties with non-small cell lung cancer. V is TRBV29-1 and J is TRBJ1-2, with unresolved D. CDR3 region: CSVGARIVTMHGYTF. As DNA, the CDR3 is TGCAGCGTTGGAGCGAGGATCGTAACTATGCATGGCTACACCTTC.